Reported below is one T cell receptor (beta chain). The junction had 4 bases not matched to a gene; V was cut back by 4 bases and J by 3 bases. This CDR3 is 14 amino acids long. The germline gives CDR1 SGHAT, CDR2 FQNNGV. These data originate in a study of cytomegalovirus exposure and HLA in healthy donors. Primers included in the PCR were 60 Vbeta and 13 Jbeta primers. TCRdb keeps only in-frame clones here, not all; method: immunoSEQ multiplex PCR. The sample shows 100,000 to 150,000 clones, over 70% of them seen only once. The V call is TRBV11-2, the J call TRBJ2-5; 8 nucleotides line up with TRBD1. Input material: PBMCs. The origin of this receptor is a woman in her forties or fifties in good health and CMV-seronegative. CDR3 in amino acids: CASSYGQGEETQYF. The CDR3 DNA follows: TGTGCCAGCAGCTACGGACAGGGCGAAGAGACCCAGTACTTC. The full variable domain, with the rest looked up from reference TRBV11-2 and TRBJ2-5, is EAGVAQSPRYKIIEKRQSVAFWCNPISGHATLYWYQQILGQGPKLLIQFQNNGVVDDSQLPKDRFSAERLKGVDSTLKIQPAKLEDSAVYLCASSYGQGEETQYFGPGTRLLVL.